These 32 T cell receptor beta chains share one sample of origin, sequenced in a study of cytomegalovirus exposure and HLA in healthy donors. PCR used 60 Vbeta primers and 13 Jbeta primers. This table comes from immunoSEQ multiplex PCR, and its TCRdb copy is limited to in-frame clones, with some not included. The data show about 130,000 clones, and the top ten clones hold 0.9% to 1.2%. The specimen was PBMCs. The origin of the receptors is a man between 18 and 35 years old in good health and CMV-seronegative.

V and J are TRBV4-1 and TRBJ2-5, with 8 nucleotides matching TRBD1. The CDR3 runs 17 residues. Trimming took 0 bases from V and 5 from J; bases not matched to a gene: 11. Germline loops: CDR1 MGHRA, CDR2 YSYEKL. The CDR3 protein is CASSQDVPGGLLETQYF. Here the CDR3 DNA reads TGCGCCAGCAGCCAAGATGTTCCAGGGGGCCTCTTGGAGACCCAGTACTTC.

The V call is TRBV9, the J call TRBJ1-2; weak D call: TRBD1 (6 bases). Per germline, CDR1 SGDLS and CDR2 YYNGEE. This CDR3 spans 15 amino acids. Trimming removed 0 bases from V and 4 bases from J, with 13 bases in between. CDR3 bases: TGTGCCAGCAGCGTAGTAACGGGGGGCGCCTATGGCTACACCTTC. This sequence encodes CASSVVTGGAYGYTF.

This chain uses TRBV5-1 with TRBJ1-1, with TRBD1 as a possible D gene (6 bases). The germline gives CDR1 SGHRS, CDR2 YFSETQ. Between the trimmed V and J ends, which lost 7 bases and 0 bases, there was a span of 16 bases. The CDR3 consists of 15 residues. The CDR3 reads CASSQLGAVNTEAFF. The CDR3 bases are TGCGCCAGCTCCCAATTGGGGGCAGTGAACACTGAAGCTTTCTTT.

This chain joins TRBV29-1 and TRBJ2-4, with TRBD1 matching over 7 bases. The CDR3 sequence is 12 residues long. V shed 7 bases and J 6 bases; nucleotides not matched to a gene: 6. Germline CDR1 reads SQVTM; CDR2 reads ANQGSEA. The CDR3: CSAGTVRNIQYF. CDR3 nucleotides: TGCAGCGCCGGGACAGTGAGAAACATTCAGTACTTC. Supplemented by reference TRBV29-1 and TRBJ2-4, the full variable domain reads SAVISQKPSRDICQRGTSLTIQCQVDSQVTMMFWYRQQPGQSLTLIATANQGSEATYESGFVIDKFPISRPNLTFSTLTVSNMSPEDSSIYLCSAGTVRNIQYFGAGTRLSVL.

The chain uses TRBV9 and TRBJ2-1, with 7 positions matching TRBD2. Germline V gene data show CDR1 as SGDLS and CDR2 as YYNGEE. Trimming cost V 4 bases and J 10 bases; bases outside gene matches: 11. CDR3 length equals 14 residues. CDR3 nucleotide sequence: TGTGCCAGCAGCCCCGGACTAGTCGTCAGGGAGCAGTTCTTC. This translates into CASSPGLVVREQFF. Full variable domain (outside the CDR3, taken from reference TRBV9 and TRBJ2-1): DSGVTQTPKHLITATGQRVTLRCSPRSGDLSVYWYQQSLDQGLQFLIQYYNGEERAKGNILERFSAQQFPDLHSELNLSSLELGDSALYFCASSPGLVVREQFFGPGTRLTVL.

This chain uses TRBV7-9 with TRBJ1-1, with a tentative D call TRBD1 (5 bases). Germline V gene data show CDR1 as SEHNR and CDR2 as FQNEAQ (reference sequence). V was clipped by 1 base and J by 1 base, with 16 bases between them. This CDR3 region has 17 residues. The CDR3 is CASSLDRWGSKNTEAFF. The CDR3 region has the DNA TGTGCCAGCAGCTTAGATCGGTGGGGCAGTAAGAACACTGAAGCTTTCTTT.

The rearrangement uses TRBV5-1 and TRBJ2-4, with 7 bases that match TRBD1. CDR1 SGHRS and CDR2 YFSETQ come from the germline V gene. The CDR3 spans 15 residues. With 2 bases clipped from V and 5 bases from J, the junction kept 7 bases outside the gene matches. As DNA, the CDR3 is TGCGCCAGCAGCTTCCGACAGGGCGGCCAAAACATTCAGTACTTC. The encoded protein is CASSFRQGGQNIQYF.

The V call is TRBV29-1, the J call TRBJ1-3; a weak D match, TRBD1 (5 bases). The CDR3 totals 13 residues. The V end lost 4 bases, the J end lost 0 bases, and 7 bases lay between the germline ends. The germline V gene has CDR1 SQVTM and CDR2 ANQGSEA. CDR3 loop: CSVVTASGNTIYF. Here the CDR3 DNA reads TGCAGCGTTGTGACAGCCTCTGGAAACACCATATATTTT.

The gene calls are TRBV29-1 and TRBJ2-7; a weak D match, TRBD1 (6 bases). The V gene lost 2 bases and the J gene lost 1 base, with 18 bases spanning the gap. Germline V gene sequence: CDR1 SQVTM, CDR2 ANQGSEA. This CDR3 region has 16 residues. The CDR3 loop reads CSVELRSSGDSYEQYF. As DNA, the CDR3 is TGCAGCGTTGAATTGAGGTCCTCAGGGGATTCCTACGAGCAGTACTTC.

The gene calls are TRBV2 and TRBJ1-2; TRBD1 matches 10 bases. The CDR3 consists of 17 residues. Germline CDR1 is SNHLY and CDR2 is FYNNEI. The junction had 10 bases not matched to a gene; V was cut back by 6 bases and J by 0 bases. CDR3 region: CASRYLDGTGANYGYTF. CDR3 in DNA: TGTGCCAGCAGATACCTCGATGGGACAGGGGCTAACTATGGCTACACCTTC.

The chain is built from TRBV15 and TRBJ2-5; no definite D call. Trimming shortened V by 1 base and J by 5 bases, and 5 bases separated the two germline ends. Germline lookup yields CDR1 LNHNV and CDR2 YYDKDF (reference sequence). The CDR3 totals 12 residues. The CDR3 loop reads CATSRVAETQYF. Here the CDR3 DNA reads TGTGCCACCAGCAGAGTGGCCGAGACCCAGTACTTC.

J is TRBJ2-7 and V is TRBV7-8; TRBD1 aligns across 10 bases. Germline-derived CDR1 and CDR2 are SGHVS and FQNEAQ. V lost 5 bases, J lost 2 bases, and 12 bases stayed unmatched. The CDR3 spans 17 residues. The chain's CDR3 is CASSPIPGQGLPYEQYF. The CDR3 DNA is TGTGCCAGCAGCCCTATACCGGGACAGGGGTTACCCTACGAGCAGTACTTC.

The chain is built from TRBV7-9 and TRBJ1-2; maybe TRBD1 (5 bases). Per the germline V gene, CDR1 is SEHNR and CDR2 is FQNEAQ (reference sequence). This CDR3 is built from 15 residues. V was clipped by 2 bases and J by 1 base, with 11 bases between them. The CDR3 DNA reads as TGTGCCAGCAGCTTACTTGGAGACAGTAACTATGGCTACACCTTC. Protein product: CASSLLGDSNYGYTF.

The rearrangement links TRBV4-2 to TRBJ2-1; D perhaps matches TRBD2 (6 bases). The CDR3 sequence is 17 residues long. V was shortened by 5 bases and J by 0 bases, with 17 bases between the two germline ends. Germline CDR1 LGHNA, CDR2 YNFKEQ. The CDR3: CASSRGSGGSSYNEQFF. For the CDR3, the DNA is TGTGCCAGCAGCAGGGGTAGCGGAGGGAGCTCCTACAATGAGCAGTTCTTC.

The chain employs TRBV5-1 and TRBJ2-5; 7 nucleotides line up with TRBD2. This CDR3 contains 14 residues. In germline, CDR1 is SGHRS, CDR2 YFSETQ. J gave up 4 bases and V 4 bases, and 7 bases lay outside the gene matches. CDR3 region: CASSMTPGGETQYF. The CDR3 nucleotides are TGCGCCAGCAGCATGACTCCGGGAGGAGAGACCCAGTACTTC.

V gene TRBV4-2 combines with J gene TRBJ2-7, with TRBD2 identical over 15 bases. Unmatched junction bases numbered 20, after V lost 2 bases and J lost 6 bases. Germline assignment: CDR1 LGHNA and CDR2 YNFKEQ. The CDR3 extends over 21 amino acids. Written as DNA, the CDR3 is TGTGCCAGCAGCCAATATGACAGGAGAAGGGGACTAGCGGGGGGCCTTGGCGAGCAGTACTTC. It is translated as CASSQYDRRRGLAGGLGEQYF.

The chain recombines TRBV28 with TRBJ1-4; perhaps TRBD1 as D (5 bases). This CDR3 spans 15 amino acids. Germline V gene data show CDR1 as MDHEN and CDR2 as SYDVKM. V shed 2 bases and J shed 7 bases, with 14 bases lying between them. CDR3 residues: CASSLRVRDSEKLFF. Written as DNA, the CDR3 is TGTGCCAGCAGTTTACGGGTCAGGGATTCTGAAAAACTGTTTTTT.

The chain employs TRBV6-4 and TRBJ1-2; D possibly corresponds to TRBD1 (6 bases). The V end lost 2 bases, the J end lost 1 base, and 11 bases lay between the germline ends. Germline V gene data show CDR1 as MRHNA and CDR2 as SNTAGT. The CDR3 consists of 15 residues. The CDR3 loop is CASSDRQGLNYGYTF. The CDR3 DNA is TGTGCCAGCAGTGACCGGCAGGGGCTTAACTATGGCTACACCTTC.

The V call is TRBV6-1, the J call TRBJ1-5, with D maybe TRBD1 (6 bases). V gave up 4 bases and J gave up 3 bases, with 10 bases separating them. Germline assignment: CDR1 MNHNS and CDR2 SASEGT. The CDR3 loop spans 14 amino acids. The CDR3 loop reads CASSVRDTNQPQHF. For the CDR3, the DNA is TGTGCCAGCAGTGTCCGGGACACCAATCAGCCCCAGCATTTT.

J is TRBJ2-6 and V is TRBV9; 12 bases map to TRBD1. The V gene end was trimmed by 3 bases and the J gene end by 4 bases; junction bases not matched to a gene: 8. The V gene's germline CDR1 is SGDLS and CDR2 YYNGEE. CDR3 size: 18 residues. As DNA, the CDR3 is TGTGCCAGCAGCGGGAGGGGACAGGGGGCGCCCGGGGCCAACGTCCTGACTTTC. Amino acids: CASSGRGQGAPGANVLTF. Full variable domain (remainder filled in from reference TRBV9 and TRBJ2-6): DSGVTQTPKHLITATGQRVTLRCSPRSGDLSVYWYQQSLDQGLQFLIQYYNGEERAKGNILERFSAQQFPDLHSELNLSSLELGDSALYFCASSGRGQGAPGANVLTFGAGSRLTVL.

J is TRBJ1-2 and V is TRBV28; D possibly corresponds to TRBD1 (5 bases). Germline assignment: CDR1 MDHEN and CDR2 SYDVKM. Trimming shortened V by 7 bases and J by 4 bases, and 25 bases separated the two germline ends. This CDR3 is 17 amino acids long. For the CDR3, the DNA is TGTGCCAGCACTTCAAGAGGGCGGGGCAACAGCATCTATGGCTACACCTTC. Residues: CASTSRGRGNSIYGYTF.

The gene calls are TRBV7-8 and TRBJ2-7; no clear D. The CDR3 totals 12 residues. Looked up from germline, CDR1 is SGHVS and CDR2 is FQNEAQ. V lost 5 bases to trimming and J lost 0 bases, with 5 bases between them. The CDR3, as DNA: TGTGCCAGCAGCCTCGTCTCCTACGAGCAGTACTTC. It yields the protein CASSLVSYEQYF.

The V call is TRBV5-1, the J call TRBJ2-5; D may be TRBD2 (6 bases). V gave up 2 bases and J gave up 7 bases, with 18 bases separating them. CDR3 length: 15 amino acids. Per germline, CDR1 SGHRS and CDR2 YFSETQ. DNA for the CDR3: TGCGCCAGCAGCTTCGCCAGGTCGTTGGAGGGGACCCAGTACTTC. The encoded protein is CASSFARSLEGTQYF. The whole variable domain, filled in from reference TRBV5-1 and TRBJ2-5, reads KAGVTQTPRYLIKTRGQQVTLSCSPISGHRSVSWYQQTPGQGLQFLFEYFSETQRNKGNFPGRFSGRQFSNSRSEMNVSTLELGDSALYLCASSFARSLEGTQYFGPGTRLLVL.

The chain is built from TRBV5-1 and TRBJ1-2, with a weak D call TRBD1 (5 bases). Germline values: CDR1 SGHRS, CDR2 YFSETQ. V lost 0 bases to trimming and J lost 3 bases, with 6 bases between them. The CDR3 contains 13 residues. CDR3 sequence (DNA): TGCGCCAGCAGCTTGGGGGGCGACTATGGCTACACCTTC. Residues: CASSLGGDYGYTF.

The rearrangement joins TRBV2 to TRBJ2-1, with TRBD2 matching over 10 bases. Germline CDR1 reads SNHLY; CDR2 reads FYNNEI. The CDR3 spans 15 residues. V trimming: 10 bases; J trimming: 3 bases; junction bases outside the gene matches: 9. As DNA, the CDR3 is TGTGCCACCAGGGCTAGCGGGGGAGACTACAATGAGCAGTTCTTC. Translating gives CATRASGGDYNEQFF. The variable domain in full, with the rest retrieved from reference TRBV2 and TRBJ2-1, is EPEVTQTPSHQVTQMGQEVILRCVPISNHLYFYWYRQILGQKVEFLVSFYNNEISEKSEIFDDQFSVERPDGSNFTLKIRSTKLEDSAMYFCATRASGGDYNEQFFGPGTRLTVL.

V gene TRBV19 combines with J gene TRBJ1-2; 7 nucleotides line up with TRBD1. CDR1 is LNHDA and CDR2 is SQIVND in the germline V gene (reference sequence). The CDR3 runs 13 residues. The J segment lost 8 bases and the V segment lost 10 bases, leaving 13 bases of the junction unmatched. CDR3 region: CATRTGDSLGYTF. The DNA of the CDR3 is TGTGCCACTAGAACAGGGGACTCGTTGGGCTACACCTTC.

The rearrangement uses TRBV7-2 and TRBJ2-7; 8 bases match TRBD1. Germline-derived CDR1 and CDR2 are SGHTA and FQGNSA. V dropped 4 bases and J dropped 7; count of bases not matched to a gene: 6. The CDR3 contains 13 residues. The CDR3 DNA is TGTGCCAGCAGCTCGGACAGGGTGGGAGAGCAGTACTTC. This gives the protein CASSSDRVGEQYF.

V is TRBV10-1 and J is TRBJ2-3; no clear D gene. The V end was cut by 4 bases, the J end by 5 bases, with 7 bases between. Germline V lookup: CDR1 WNHNN, CDR2 SYGVQD (reference sequence). The CDR3 length is 12 residues. The CDR3 reads CASSGVLDTQYF. CDR3 bases: TGCGCCAGCAGTGGAGTATTAGATACGCAGTATTTT.

About this clone itself: A read error may produce the germline difference seen at one junction end. V usage is TRBV29-1 and J usage is TRBJ2-7, with 11 bases that match TRBD2. Germline V gene data show CDR1 as SQVTM and CDR2 as ANQGSEA. The CDR3 loop spans 13 amino acids. CDR3 nucleotide sequence: TGCAGCGTTCGTACTAGCGGGAGAACATCGGGGATCTTC. Protein product: CSVRTSGRTSGIF.

The genes are TRBV15 and TRBJ2-3; possibly TRBD2 for D (5 bases). The CDR3 length is 15 residues. V lost 1 base, J lost 4 bases, and 12 bases lay in between. Germline loops: CDR1 LNHNV, CDR2 YYDKDF (reference sequence). The CDR3: CATSRGAGGPDTQYF. The CDR3 coding sequence is TGTGCCACCAGCAGAGGGGCCGGAGGACCAGATACGCAGTATTTT.

The CDR3 loop reads CASSPGGGSITEAFF. CDR3 bases: TGTGCCAGCAGCCCCGGGGGGGGCTCGATCACTGAAGCTTTCTTT. This sequence joins TRBV9 and TRBJ1-1; D is perhaps TRBD1 (6 bases). Trimming pared 4 bases from V and 4 bases from J, leaving 17 bases between. This CDR3 is 15 amino acids long. Looked up from germline, CDR1 is SGDLS and CDR2 is YYNGEE.

The chain uses TRBV13 and TRBJ2-6; 7 positions match TRBD1. The CDR3 runs to 18 residues. The V gene end was trimmed by 1 base and the J gene end by 1 base; junction bases not matched to a gene: 7. Germline V lookup: CDR1 PRHDT, CDR2 FYEKMQ (reference sequence). CDR3 in amino acids: CASSLDRGLMSGANVLTF. The CDR3, as DNA: TGTGCCAGCAGCTTAGACAGGGGTTTAATGTCTGGGGCCAACGTCCTGACTTTC.